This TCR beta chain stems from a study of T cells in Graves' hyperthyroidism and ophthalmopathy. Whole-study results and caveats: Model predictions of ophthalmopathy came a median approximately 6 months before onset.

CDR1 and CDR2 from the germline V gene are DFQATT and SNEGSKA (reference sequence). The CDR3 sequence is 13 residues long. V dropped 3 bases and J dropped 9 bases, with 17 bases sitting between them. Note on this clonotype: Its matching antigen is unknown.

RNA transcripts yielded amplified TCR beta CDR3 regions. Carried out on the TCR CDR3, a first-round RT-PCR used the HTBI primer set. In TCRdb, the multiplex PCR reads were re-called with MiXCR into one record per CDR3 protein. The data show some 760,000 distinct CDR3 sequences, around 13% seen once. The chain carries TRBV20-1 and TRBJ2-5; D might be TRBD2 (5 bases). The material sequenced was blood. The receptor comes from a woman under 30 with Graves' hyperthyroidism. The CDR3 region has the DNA TGCAGTGCTAGTCCTAGCCTCACCGGGGCCCAGTACTTC. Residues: CSASPSLTGAQYF.